A single sample gave rise to the 13 T cell receptor beta chains below, sequenced in a study of metastatic and nonmetastatic thyroid tumors. Thyroid surgery had not been preceded by any treatment in any patient. MiXCR reprocessed the PCR reads for TCRdb. Of some 15,000 clones in the sample, about a quarter are singletons; the top ten hold around 8%. The sequencing input was blood. All receptors derive from a female donor with papillary thyroid cancer or a benign thyroid nodule (not recorded which). Some clones in this sample may be carry-over from other donors' samples.

This clone has a count of ten or more. It may be a read error: a sequence one base away is much more abundant. The J gene is TRBJ1-5, the V gene TRBV12-3 or TRBV12-4; a possible D gene is TRBD1 (5 bases). Trimming stripped 6 bases from V and 4 bases from J, with 19 bases between. The CDR3 length is 16 residues. CDR3 in DNA: TGTGCCAGCAGCCCCTCAGACCCTCGGGGGAATCAGCCCCAGCATTTT. It encodes CASSPSDPRGNQPQHF.

As to this clone: Other DNA sequences of this sample code for an identical CDR3. The V call is TRBV5-1, the J call TRBJ2-5; D unresolved. Germline loops: CDR1 SGHRS, CDR2 YFSETQ. V lost 5 bases to trimming and J lost 0 bases, with 17 bases between them. This CDR3 spans 16 amino acids. The CDR3 spells CASRMNAAGYQETQYF. For the CDR3, the DNA is TGCGCCAGCAGAATGAACGCTGCAGGTTACCAAGAGACCCAGTACTTC.

The rearrangement joins TRBV30 to TRBJ1-2; no clear D. Germline lookup yields CDR1 GTSNPN and CDR2 SVGIG (reference sequence). V gave up 3 bases and J gave up 3 bases, with 11 bases separating them. The CDR3 length is 13 residues. CDR3 sequence reads: CAWRITGYYGYTF. Written as DNA, the CDR3 is TGTGCCTGGAGGATTACCGGGTACTATGGCTACACCTTC.

The rearrangement uses TRBV24-1 and TRBJ2-6, with 12 bases lining up with TRBD1. This CDR3 is 21 amino acids long. V was clipped by 4 bases and J by 4 bases; unmatched bases: 16. Germline CDR1 is KGHDR and CDR2 is SFDVKD. The CDR3 reads CATSDPKPPGQGALGANVLTF. In nucleotides, the CDR3 is TGTGCCACCAGTGACCCAAAACCGCCGGGACAGGGGGCTCTGGGGGCCAACGTCCTGACTTTC.

This rearrangement joins TRBV6-1 to TRBJ2-7, with a possible D match to TRBD2 (6 bases). Germline CDR1 and CDR2: MNHNS and SASEGT. The CDR3 spans 13 residues. Trimming cost V 7 bases and J 6 bases, with 16 bases left between them. The CDR3 DNA sequence: TGTGCCAGCAAAGGGGACTGGGGCTCCGAGCAGTACTTC. This sequence encodes CASKGDWGSEQYF.

The rearrangement links TRBV28 to TRBJ2-2, with D perhaps given as TRBD1 or TRBD2 (5 bases each). V was pared by 10 bases and J by 5 bases, with 17 bases between. This CDR3 is 14 amino acids long. Looked up from germline, CDR1 is MDHEN and CDR2 is SYDVKM. CDR3: CAILGVPTTGELFF. CDR3 coding DNA: TGTGCCATACTAGGGGTCCCCACTACCGGGGAGCTGTTTTTT.

This sequence joins TRBV5-1 and TRBJ1-2; 7 bases match TRBD1. The J segment lost 6 bases and the V segment lost 4 bases, leaving 9 bases of the junction unmatched. The V gene's germline CDR1 is SGHRS and CDR2 YFSETQ. This CDR3 region has 14 residues. CDR3 DNA sequence: TGCGCCAGCAGCCCCGCGGTGACAGGGAATGGCTACACCTTC. Translated, it gives CASSPAVTGNGYTF.

By its share, this clone is medium-sized. V is TRBV7-2 and J is TRBJ2-1; D gene unclear. The V gene lost 3 bases and the J gene lost 10 bases, with 7 bases spanning the gap. The CDR3 has 11 amino acids. Germline V gene lookup returns CDR1 SGHTA and CDR2 FQGNSA. The CDR3 nucleotides are TGTGCCAGCAGCTTGAGCATCGAGCAGTTCTTC. This gives the protein CASSLSIEQFF.

This clone came up many times. The chain uses TRBV7-2 and TRBJ1-4; weak D call: TRBD1 (5 bases). Germline V gives CDR1 SGHTA, CDR2 FQGNSA. The CDR3 loop spans 15 amino acids. Trimming shortened V by 3 bases and J by 8 bases, and 16 bases separated the two germline ends. CDR3 residues: CASSFGWGPEEKLFF. Written as DNA, the CDR3 is TGTGCCAGCAGCTTCGGATGGGGACCGGAGGAAAAACTGTTTTTT.

The rearrangement joins TRBV28 to TRBJ1-5; 11 bases are shared with TRBD1. V trimming: 6 bases; J trimming: 8 bases; junction bases outside the gene matches: 9. CDR3 size: 15 residues. Germline-derived CDR1 and CDR2 are MDHEN and SYDVKM. The CDR3 nucleotides read TGTGCCAGCAGGGACAGGGGGCGAGGCTTTGAGCCCCAGCATTTT. It yields the protein CASRDRGRGFEPQHF.

The V call is TRBV5-1, the J call TRBJ2-1; 13 bases are shared with TRBD2. The CDR3 runs to 15 residues. From germline, CDR1 is SGHRS and CDR2 YFSETQ. Trimming took 4 bases from V and 9 from J; bases not matched to a gene: 7. For the CDR3, the DNA is TGCGCCAGCAGCCCCTGGGGACTAGCGGGACTTGAGCAGTTCTTC. Translation gives CASSPWGLAGLEQFF.

By sample fraction, this clone is medium-sized. This rearrangement joins TRBV20-1 to TRBJ2-7; 12 bases map to TRBD2. Per germline, CDR1 DFQATT and CDR2 SNEGSKA (reference sequence). V shed 5 bases, J shed 0 bases, and the junction held 2 bases outside the gene matches. The CDR3 is 14 amino acids. CDR3 sequence reads: CSAGLAGSSYEQYF. As DNA, the CDR3 is TGCAGTGCTGGACTAGCGGGGAGCTCCTACGAGCAGTACTTC.

In its sample, this clone was seen many times. This CDR3 reads CASSHTLRLVDTQYF. The CDR3 nucleotides are TGTGCCAGCAGCCACACACTAAGGCTGGTAGATACGCAGTATTTT. The rearrangement links TRBV3-1 to TRBJ2-3; D is unclear. With 3 bases removed from V and 5 bases from J, the gap between germline ends came to 15 bases. The germline gives CDR1 LGHDT, CDR2 YNNKEL (reference sequence). CDR3 size: 15 residues.